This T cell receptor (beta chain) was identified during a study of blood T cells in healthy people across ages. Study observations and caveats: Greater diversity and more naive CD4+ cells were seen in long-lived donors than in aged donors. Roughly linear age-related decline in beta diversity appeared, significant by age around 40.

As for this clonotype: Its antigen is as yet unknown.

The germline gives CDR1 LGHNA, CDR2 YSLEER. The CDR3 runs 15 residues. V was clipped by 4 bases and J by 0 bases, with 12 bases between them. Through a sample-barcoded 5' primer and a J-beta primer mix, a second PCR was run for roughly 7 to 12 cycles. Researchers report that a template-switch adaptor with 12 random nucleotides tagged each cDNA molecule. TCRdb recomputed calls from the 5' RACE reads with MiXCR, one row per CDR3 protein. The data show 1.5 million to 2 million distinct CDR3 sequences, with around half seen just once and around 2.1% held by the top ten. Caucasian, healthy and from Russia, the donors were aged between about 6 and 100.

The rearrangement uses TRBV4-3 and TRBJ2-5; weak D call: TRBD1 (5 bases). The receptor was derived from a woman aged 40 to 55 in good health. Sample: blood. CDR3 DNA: TGCGCCAGCAGCCGAAAGGGGCTGGACCAAGAGACCCAGTACTTC. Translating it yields CASSRKGLDQETQYF.